This T cell receptor beta chain was identified in a study of T cells after yellow fever vaccination. This clonotype was recorded at least ten times. Germline lookup yields CDR1 MDHEN and CDR2 SYDVKM. This CDR3 comprises 16 residues. The germline V and J ends were trimmed by 6 bases and 0 bases, with 14 bases remaining between them. Template switching with 5'RACE generated the TCR cDNA and added a universal primer site and UMIs. TCRdb used MiXCR to reprocess the 5' RACE reads, holding one entry per CDR3 protein. The repertoire holds 500,000 to 650,000 distinct CDR3 sequences, with 12% as singletons. This TCR was sampled from a man between 25 and 39 years old who received the YFV17D yellow fever vaccine. The rearrangement joins TRBV28 to TRBJ2-2; D is possibly TRBD1 (6 bases). The source was PBMCs, collected on the day of the yellow fever booster vaccination. The CDR3 DNA follows: TGTGCCAGCAGGGCACCCGGACAGACGAACACCGGGGAGCTGTTTTTT. This codes for CASRAPGQTNTGELFF.